The entry below gives a single TCR beta chain sequence along with its context. The record originates from a study of shared clonotypes between healthy human individuals. The wider study: CD4 naive cells filled three plates per donor, CD4 memory three, CD8 naive two and CD8 memory one.

Deep was the level used in running the assay. Repertoires were generated with immunoSEQ multiplex PCR, while TCRdb's copy carries only in-frame clones and drops some. This sample yields fewer than 1.4 million clones, of which approximately 80% are seen a single time; 0.6% to 0.7% belongs to the top ten. Specimen: memory CD4+ T cells from PBMCs. Sample subset: CD45RA-negative fraction. This receptor was obtained from a young man in good health. Some clones in this sample may be carry-over from other donors' samples.

The CDR3 protein is CASSLSGKAGQPQHF. The CDR3, as DNA: TGTGCCAGCAGTTTATCGGGGAAAGCGGGTCAGCCCCAGCATTTT. The chain is built from TRBV28 and TRBJ1-5; D uncertain. Deletions cut 1 base from V and 6 bases from J, with 13 bases between. The CDR3 runs to 15 residues. The germline V gene has CDR1 MDHEN and CDR2 SYDVKM.